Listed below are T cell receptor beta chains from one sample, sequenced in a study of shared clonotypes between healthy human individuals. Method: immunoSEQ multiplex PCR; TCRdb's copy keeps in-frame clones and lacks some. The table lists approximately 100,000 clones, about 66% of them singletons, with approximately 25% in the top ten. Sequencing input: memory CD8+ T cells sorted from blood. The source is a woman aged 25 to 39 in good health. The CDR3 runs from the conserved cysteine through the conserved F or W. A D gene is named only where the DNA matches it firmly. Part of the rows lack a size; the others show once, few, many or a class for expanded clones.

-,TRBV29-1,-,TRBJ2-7,CSVEEGGSAGYEQYF
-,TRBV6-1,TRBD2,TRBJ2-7,CASRTSASYEQYF
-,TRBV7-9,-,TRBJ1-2,CASSPGGGRYTF
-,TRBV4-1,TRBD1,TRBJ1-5,CASSADRGGVQPQHF
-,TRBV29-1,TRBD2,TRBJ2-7,CSVASGDYEQYF
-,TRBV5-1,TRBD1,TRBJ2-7,CASSPGTGGVSQYF
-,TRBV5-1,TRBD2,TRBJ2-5,CASSFGSSGQETQYF
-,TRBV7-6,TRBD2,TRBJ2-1,CASSDLAGGPPSSYNEQFF
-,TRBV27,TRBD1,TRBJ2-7,CASSFGPGTGSHEQYF
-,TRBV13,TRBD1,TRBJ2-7,CASSLRQGATPYEQYF
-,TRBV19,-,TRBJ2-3,CASSISGLTTQYF
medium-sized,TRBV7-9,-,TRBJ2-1,CASRSEGPYNEQFF
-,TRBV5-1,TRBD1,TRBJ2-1,CASSLLGQGMNEQFF
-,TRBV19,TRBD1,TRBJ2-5,CASSIWTGDQETQYF
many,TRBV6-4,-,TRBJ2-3,CASSKGTGEADTQYF
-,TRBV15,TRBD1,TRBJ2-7,CATSSDRGPNEQYF
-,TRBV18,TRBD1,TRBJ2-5,CASSDRGGDGETQYF
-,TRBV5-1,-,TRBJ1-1,CASSLEQVNTEAFF
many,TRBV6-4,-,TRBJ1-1,CASSDKETTEAFF
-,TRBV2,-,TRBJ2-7,CASTDGDLRLSYEQYF
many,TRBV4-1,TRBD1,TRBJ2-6,CASSQLIVRGSSGANVLTF
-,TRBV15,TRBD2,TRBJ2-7,CATSRDSGRDYEQYF
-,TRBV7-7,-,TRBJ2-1,CASSSTPATYNEQFF
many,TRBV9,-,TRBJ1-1,CASSPSWGTEAFF
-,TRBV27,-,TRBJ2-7,CASRIGGPSYEQYF
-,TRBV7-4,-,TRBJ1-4,CASSLHRTSATNEKLFF
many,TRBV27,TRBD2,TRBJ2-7,CASSSTSGDYEQYF
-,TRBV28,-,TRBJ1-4,CASSLFLRGHKLFF
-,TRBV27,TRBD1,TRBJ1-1,CASKRGQNTEAFF
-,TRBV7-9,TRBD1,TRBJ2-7,CASSPRDRIYEQYF
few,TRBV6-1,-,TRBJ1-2,CASSALLRKTYGYTF
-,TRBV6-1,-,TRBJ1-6,CASSDPGTPDSPLHF
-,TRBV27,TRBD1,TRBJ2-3,CASSFKLTGVYTQYF
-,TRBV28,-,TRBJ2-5,CASSPPSVETQYF
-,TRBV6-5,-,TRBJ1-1,CASSYLKGNTEAFF
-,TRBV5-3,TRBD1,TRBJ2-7,CARSYHRDRVYEQYF
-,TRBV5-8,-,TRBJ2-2,CASSRGGTGELFF
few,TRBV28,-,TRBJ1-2,CASSIHMAAGYTF
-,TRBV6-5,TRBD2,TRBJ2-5,CASSYSGTRRETQYF
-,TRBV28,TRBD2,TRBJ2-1,CASSLGLARYNERGRVQFF